Presented here are 7 T cell receptor beta chains from one specimen sequenced in a study of blood T cell repertoires in COVID-19. Using immunoSEQ multiplex PCR, the repertoire was profiled, and TCRdb retains in-frame clones only, with some absent. The sample shows some 200,000 clones, about 90% of them seen only once. Sequencing was done on a sample of peripheral blood. These receptors originate from a man between 60 and 70 years old with active or convalescent COVID-19.

This clone occurred once. The V and J genes are TRBV9 and TRBJ2-3, with a tentative D call TRBD2 (5 bases). Trimming pared 4 bases from V and 1 base from J, leaving 16 bases between. Germline V gene data show CDR1 as SGDLS and CDR2 as YYNGEE. This CDR3 spans 16 amino acids. This CDR3 reads CASSPRFGAGTDTQYF. The DNA for the CDR3 is TGTGCCAGCAGCCCACGGTTCGGAGCGGGCACAGATACGCAGTATTTT. The whole variable domain, remainder taken from reference TRBV9 and TRBJ2-3, is DSGVTQTPKHLITATGQRVTLRCSPRSGDLSVYWYQQSLDQGLQFLIQYYNGEERAKGNILERFSAQQFPDLHSELNLSSLELGDSALYFCASSPRFGAGTDTQYFGPGTRLTVL.

J is TRBJ2-1 and V is TRBV5-1, with 10 bases matching TRBD2. The CDR3 covers 15 residues. Germline CDR1 and CDR2: SGHRS and YFSETQ. V shed 3 bases and J 6 bases; nucleotides not matched to a gene: 6. The CDR3 sequence: CASSSTAGGGNEQFF. Written as DNA, the CDR3 is TGCGCCAGCAGCTCCACAGCGGGGGGGGGCAATGAGCAGTTCTTC.

CDR3: CASSINLGTAEQYF. The CDR3 DNA is TGTGCCAGCAGCATAAATTTAGGGACAGCAGAGCAGTACTTC. The chain couples TRBV11-1 to TRBJ2-7; 7 nucleotides line up with TRBD1. The CDR3 is made up of 14 amino acids. Germline loops: CDR1 SGHAT, CDR2 FQDESV (reference sequence). V lost 5 bases, J lost 7 bases, and 11 bases stayed unmatched.

This chain uses TRBV5-1 with TRBJ2-1; 7 bases match TRBD2. The CDR3 is 16 residues long. Per germline, CDR1 SGHRS and CDR2 YFSETQ. J was trimmed by 1 base and V by 2 bases; bases with no gene match: 6. The CDR3 reads CASSFSTSRSYNEQFF. Here the CDR3 DNA reads TGCGCCAGCAGCTTCTCGACTAGCAGATCCTACAATGAGCAGTTCTTC. Looking up the rest from reference TRBV5-1 and TRBJ2-1 gives the full variable domain: KAGVTQTPRYLIKTRGQQVTLSCSPISGHRSVSWYQQTPGQGLQFLFEYFSETQRNKGNFPGRFSGRQFSNSRSEMNVSTLELGDSALYLCASSFSTSRSYNEQFFGPGTRLTVL.

This clone was detected only once. The chain recombines TRBV5-1 with TRBJ2-4, with 9 positions matching TRBD1. The V gene end was trimmed by 4 bases and the J gene end by 8 bases; junction bases not matched to a gene: 13. The CDR3 is made up of 16 amino acids. Germline V gene lookup returns CDR1 SGHRS and CDR2 YFSETQ. For the CDR3, the DNA is TGCGCCAGCAGCCCCGGATGGGGACAGGGTGGGGACATTCAGTACTTC. It encodes CASSPGWGQGGDIQYF.

V gene TRBV7-3 combines with J gene TRBJ2-1; possible D gene TRBD1, 5 bases. Trimming shortened V by 5 bases and J by 8 bases, and 16 bases separated the two germline ends. This CDR3 is built from 14 residues. Germline V gene data show CDR1 as SGHTA and CDR2 as FQGTGA. The CDR3 here is CASSRHGLGDEQFF. DNA for the CDR3: TGTGCCAGCAGCCGTCATGGGCTAGGGGATGAGCAGTTCTTC. The complete variable domain, with remaining parts taken from reference TRBV7-3 and TRBJ2-1, reads GAGVSQTPSNKVTEKGKYVELRCDPISGHTALYWYRQSLGQGPEFLIYFQGTGAADDSGLPNDRFFAVRPEGSVSTLKIQRTERGDSAVYLCASSRHGLGDEQFFGPGTRLTVL.

The rearrangement uses TRBV3-1 (or the pseudogene TRBV3-2) and TRBJ2-2, with TRBD2 matching over 13 bases. V dropped 4 bases and J dropped 1; count of bases not matched to a gene: 3. Germline CDR1 is LGHDT and CDR2 is YNNKEL (reference sequence). The CDR3 consists of 17 residues. The CDR3 bases are TGTGCCAGCAGCCTTGGACTAGCGGGGGAGAACACCGGGGAGCTGTTTTTT. The encoded protein is CASSLGLAGENTGELFF.